The 13 T cell receptor beta chains reported below all come from one sample, sequenced in a study of technical replicates of blood from a few donors. Some clones are missing from TCRdb's copy, which holds only in-frame ones; the method was immunoSEQ multiplex PCR. The sample has nearly 80,000 clones; around 92% are singletons. Specimen: T cells isolated from PBMCs. These receptors all come from a human donor in good health.

This clone was observed once. The genes are TRBV7-8 and TRBJ2-2; D perhaps matches TRBD2 (5 bases). V shed 6 bases and J shed 0 bases, with 14 bases lying between them. The germline V gene has CDR1 SGHVS and CDR2 FQNEAQ. This CDR3 is built from 16 residues. Here the CDR3 reads CASSQDGNTNTGELFF. The CDR3, as DNA: TGTGCCAGCAGTCAAGACGGGAATACGAACACCGGGGAGCTGTTTTTT. The full variable domain, with the rest looked up from reference TRBV7-8 and TRBJ2-2, is GAGVSQSPRYKVAKRGQDVALRCDPISGHVSLFWYQQALGQGPEFLTYFQNEAQLDKSGLPSDRFFAERPEGSVSTLKIQRTQQEDSAVYLCASSQDGNTNTGELFFGEGSRLTVL.

The gene calls are TRBV2 and TRBJ2-7, with D hard to call. The CDR3 contains 14 residues. The germline V and J ends were trimmed by 3 bases and 2 bases, with 11 bases remaining between them. Germline V lookup: CDR1 SNHLY, CDR2 FYNNEI. The CDR3 sequence: CASSDPTVAYEQYF. DNA for the CDR3: TGTGCCAGCAGTGATCCGACTGTGGCCTACGAGCAGTACTTC.

This clone occurred a few times. The chain joins TRBV30 to TRBJ1-5; 10 nucleotides agree with TRBD1. The CDR3 has 13 residues. Germline values: CDR1 GTSNPN, CDR2 SVGIG (reference sequence). The trim removed 3 bases at V and 7 bases at J, leaving 3 bases unmatched. CDR3: CAWRGQGHQPQHF. CDR3 in DNA: TGTGCCTGGAGGGGACAGGGGCACCAGCCCCAGCATTTT.

This rearrangement joins TRBV5-5 to TRBJ2-7; the D gene is possibly TRBD1 (5 bases). Trimming stripped 1 base from V and 4 bases from J, with 18 bases between. This CDR3 comprises 16 residues. Germline V lookup: CDR1 SGHKS, CDR2 YYEKEE (reference sequence). CDR3 coding DNA: TGTGCCAGCAGCTTGCCGATATCGACAGATTTATACGAGCAGTACTTC. Amino acid sequence: CASSLPISTDLYEQYF.

The gene calls are TRBV4-1 and TRBJ2-5; D gene uncertain. Trimming removed 1 base at V and 4 bases at J, with 16 bases between. The CDR3 length is 16 residues. CDR1 MGHRA and CDR2 YSYEKL come from the germline V gene. The CDR3 DNA is TGCGCCAGCAGCCAAGGTATATGGGTTAGCCGAGAGACCCAGTACTTC. This sequence encodes CASSQGIWVSRETQYF.

V is TRBV10-1 and J is TRBJ2-3; weak D call: TRBD2 (5 bases). The CDR3 has 13 amino acids. The germline CDR1 and CDR2 sequences are WNHNN and SYGVQD (reference sequence). Trimming took off 4 bases at V and 6 bases at J, with 11 bases between the two ends. CDR3 bases: TGCGCCAGCAGTGTGCGGGTGTCGGATACGCAGTATTTT. Amino acids: CASSVRVSDTQYF.

V is TRBV30 and J is TRBJ2-7; 10 positions match TRBD2. The CDR3 consists of 13 residues. The germline V gene encodes CDR1 GTSNPN and CDR2 SVGIG (reference sequence). V was clipped by 3 bases and J by 8 bases; unmatched bases: 7. CDR3 sequence (DNA): TGTGCCTGGAGGGCTAGCGGGAGATTTCAGCAGTACTTC. Residues: CAWRASGRFQQYF.

V gene TRBV5-1 combines with J gene TRBJ2-1, with 8 bases aligning to TRBD2. The CDR3 is made up of 13 amino acids. V was pared by 5 bases and J by 6 bases, with 4 bases of the junction left unmatched. Germline loops: CDR1 SGHRS, CDR2 YFSETQ. CDR3 bases: TGCGCCAGCAGACCCGGGACTAGCAATGAGCAGTTCTTC. It is translated as CASRPGTSNEQFF.

The chain links TRBV28 to TRBJ1-2, with a weak D call TRBD1 (5 bases). V was trimmed by 4 bases and J by 7 bases, leaving 16 bases between them. CDR3 size: 14 residues. The germline gives CDR1 MDHEN, CDR2 SYDVKM. CDR3: CASSSTRVLLGYTF. CDR3 coding DNA: TGTGCCAGCAGTTCGACCAGGGTCCTACTTGGCTACACCTTC.

The chain recombines TRBV5-4 with TRBJ2-7; TRBD2 agrees at 11 bases. This CDR3 region has 14 residues. V shed 4 bases, J shed 5 bases, and the junction held 5 bases outside the gene matches. Germline-derived CDR1 and CDR2 are SGHNT and YYREEE (reference sequence). The CDR3 DNA is TGTGCCAGCAGCCCCACTAGCGGGAGTCACGAGCAGTACTTC. This encodes CASSPTSGSHEQYF.

The chain links TRBV30 to TRBJ2-2; the match to TRBD1 covers 7 bases. CDR1 GTSNPN and CDR2 SVGIG come from the germline V gene (reference sequence). CDR3 length: 13 amino acids. J gave up 8 bases and V 2 bases, and 5 bases lay outside the gene matches. CDR3 in DNA: TGTGCCTGGAGTAAACAGGGGACAGGGGAGCTGTTTTTT. This encodes CAWSKQGTGELFF. Drawing the rest from reference TRBV30 and TRBJ2-2, the complete variable domain is SQTIHQWPATLVQPVGSPLSLECTVEGTSNPNLYWYRQAAGRGLQLLFYSVGIGQISSEVPQNLSASRPQDRQFILSSKKLLLSDSGFYLCAWSKQGTGELFFGEGSRLTVL.

The chain combines TRBV25-1 with TRBJ2-7; 8 positions agree with TRBD1. CDR1 MGHDK and CDR2 SYGVNS come from the germline V gene. The CDR3 is 14 residues long. The ends lost 5 bases at V and 2 bases at J; junction bases unmatched: 5. CDR3 in DNA: TGTGCCAGCAGTAAGACAGGGGATACCTACGAGCAGTACTTC. It codes for CASSKTGDTYEQYF.

CDR3 amino acids: CASSQDKGYGTGTYEQYF. The CDR3 nucleotides are TGCGCCAGCAGCCAAGATAAGGGATACGGGACAGGTACCTACGAGCAGTACTTC. The J gene is TRBJ2-7, the V gene TRBV4-1, with 8 bases identical to TRBD1. After removal of 0 bases from V and 2 bases from J, the junction contained 12 bases not matched to a gene. Germline V lookup: CDR1 MGHRA, CDR2 YSYEKL. The length of the CDR3 is 18 residues.